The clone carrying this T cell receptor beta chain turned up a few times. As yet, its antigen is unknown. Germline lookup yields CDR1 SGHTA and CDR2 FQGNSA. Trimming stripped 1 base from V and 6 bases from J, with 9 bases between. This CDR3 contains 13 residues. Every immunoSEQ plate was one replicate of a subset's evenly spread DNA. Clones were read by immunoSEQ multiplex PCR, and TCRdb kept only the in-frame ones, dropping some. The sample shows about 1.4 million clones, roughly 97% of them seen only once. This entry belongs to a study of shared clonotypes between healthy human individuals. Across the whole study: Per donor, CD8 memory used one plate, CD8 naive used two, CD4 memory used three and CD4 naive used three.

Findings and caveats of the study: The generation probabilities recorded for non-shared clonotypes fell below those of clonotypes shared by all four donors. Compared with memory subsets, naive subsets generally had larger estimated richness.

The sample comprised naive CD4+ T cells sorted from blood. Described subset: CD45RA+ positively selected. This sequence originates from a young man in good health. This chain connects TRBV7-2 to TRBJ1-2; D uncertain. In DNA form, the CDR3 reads TGTGCCAGCAGCTTAGGGAGGGCGGATGGCTACACCTTC. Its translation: CASSLGRADGYTF. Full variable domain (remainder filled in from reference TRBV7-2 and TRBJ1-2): GAGVSQSPSNKVTEKGKDVELRCDPISGHTALYWYRQSLGQGLEFLIYFQGNSAPDKSGLPSDRFSAERTGGSVSTLTIQRTQQEDSAVYLCASSLGRADGYTFGSGTRLTVV.